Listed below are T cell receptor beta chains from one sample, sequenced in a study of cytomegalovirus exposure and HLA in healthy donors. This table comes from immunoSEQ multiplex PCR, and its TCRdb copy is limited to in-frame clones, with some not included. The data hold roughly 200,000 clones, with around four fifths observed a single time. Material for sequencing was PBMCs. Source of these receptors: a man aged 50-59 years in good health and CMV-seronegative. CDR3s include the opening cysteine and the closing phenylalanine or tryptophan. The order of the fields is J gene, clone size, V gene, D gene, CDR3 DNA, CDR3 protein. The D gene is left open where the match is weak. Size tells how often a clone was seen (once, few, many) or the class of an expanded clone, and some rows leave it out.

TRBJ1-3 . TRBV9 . TGTGCCAGCAGCGCTATCCTCTCTGGAAACACCATATATTTT CASSAILSGNTIYF
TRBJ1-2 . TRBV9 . TGTGCCAGCAGAGCCACGGACGGGATCTATGGCTACACCTTC CASRATDGIYGYTF
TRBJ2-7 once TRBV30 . TGTGCCTGGGGGCGGGGATCCTACGAGCAGTACTTC CAWGRGSYEQYF
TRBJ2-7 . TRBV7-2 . TGTGCCAGCAGCTTCATGCGAGGAACCTACGAGCAGTACTTC CASSFMRGTYEQYF
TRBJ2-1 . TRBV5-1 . TGCGCCAGCAGCTTGGGGCTCCTTGGCTCCTACAATGAGCAGTTCTTC CASSLGLLGSYNEQFF
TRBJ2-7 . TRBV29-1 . TGCAGCGTTGAGGGCAGCTACGAGCAGTACTTC CSVEGSYEQYF
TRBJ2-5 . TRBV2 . TGTGCCAGCAGTGAAGCCTACGCCCAAGAGACCCAGTACTTC CASSEAYAQETQYF
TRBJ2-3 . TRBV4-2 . TGTGCCAGCAGCCAAATTACAGCAGGCGGGGCAGATACGCAGTATTTT CASSQITAGGADTQYF
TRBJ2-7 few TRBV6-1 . TGTGCCAGCAGTGAAGCAAGGAGCTTGAACTACGAGCAGTACTTC CASSEARSLNYEQYF
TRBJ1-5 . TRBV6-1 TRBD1 TGTGCCAGCAGCCCGGGACAGGCAAATCAGCCCCAGCATTTT CASSPGQANQPQHF
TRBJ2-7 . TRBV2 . TGTGCCAGCAATAGGAGGGAGACCTCCGAGCAGTACTTC CASNRRETSEQYF
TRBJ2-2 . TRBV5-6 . TGTGCCAGCAGCTTGACTAGCACCGGGGAGCTGTTTTTT CASSLTSTGELFF
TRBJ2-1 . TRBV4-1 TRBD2 TGCGCCAGCAGCCAAGAGGCCCCCGGGACTAGCGGTTTAGGTGAGCAGTTCTTC CASSQEAPGTSGLGEQFF
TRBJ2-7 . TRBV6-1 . TGTGCCAGCAGTGGGGGGGGGCGGTACGAGCAGTACTTC CASSGGGRYEQYF
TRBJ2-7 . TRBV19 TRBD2 TGTGCCAGTAGTTTCAGAGGGGGGACTAGCATCTACGAGCAGTACTTC CASSFRGGTSIYEQYF
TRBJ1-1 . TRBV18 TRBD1 TGTGCCAGCTCAGAATACAGGGGGCGCGGAGCTTTCTTT CASSEYRGRGAFF
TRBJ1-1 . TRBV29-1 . TGCAGCGCCGGGGGTATGAACACTGAAGCTTTCTTT CSAGGMNTEAFF
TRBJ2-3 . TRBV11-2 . TGTGCCAGCAGCTCCCAAGATACGCAGTATTTT CASSSQDTQYF
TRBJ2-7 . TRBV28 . TGTGCCAGCAGTTTGGAAGGGAGTGTCTACGAGCAGTACTTC CASSLEGSVYEQYF
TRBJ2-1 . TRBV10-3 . TGTGCCATCAGTGAGTCGGGCGATGAGCAGTTCTTC CAISESGDEQFF
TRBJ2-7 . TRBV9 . TGTGCCGGCAGCGAGAGGGTTGGGAGGGAGCAGTACTTC CAGSERVGREQYF
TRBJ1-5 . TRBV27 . TGTGCCAGCAGTTGGGGCACCAATCAGCCCCAGCATTTT CASSWGTNQPQHF
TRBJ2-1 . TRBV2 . TGTGCCAGCCCCGGGAGACCCTACAATGAGCAGTTCTTC CASPGRPYNEQFF
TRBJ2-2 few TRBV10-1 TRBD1 TGCGCCAGCAGCTCCGGGACAGGGGGCTCCGGGGAGCTGTTTTTT CASSSGTGGSGELFF
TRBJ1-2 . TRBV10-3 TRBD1 TGTGCCATCAGTGAGCCCAATTTTGACAGGGGGCCCTATGGCTACACCTTC CAISEPNFDRGPYGYTF
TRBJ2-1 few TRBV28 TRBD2 TGTGCCAGCAGTTTATGGGCTAGCGGTACCTACAATGAGCAGTTCTTC CASSLWASGTYNEQFF
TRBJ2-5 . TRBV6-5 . TGTGCCAGCAGACGACTCAGGGGATGGGAGACCCAGTACTTC CASRRLRGWETQYF
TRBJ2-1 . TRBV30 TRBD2 TGTGCCTGGAGTGAAGGACTAGGGTACAATGAGCAGTTCTTC CAWSEGLGYNEQFF
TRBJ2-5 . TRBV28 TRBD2 TGTGCCAGCAGTGCAACGGGACTAGCTGGTATTGAGACCCAGTACTTC CASSATGLAGIETQYF
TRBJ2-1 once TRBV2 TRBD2 TGTGCCAGCAAAGAGGGACTAGTATACAATGAGCAGTTCTTC CASKEGLVYNEQFF
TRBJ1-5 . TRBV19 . TGTGCCAGTACTTCGACGGGTGACCAGCCCCAGCATTTT CASTSTGDQPQHF
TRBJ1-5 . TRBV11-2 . TGTGCCAGCAGCCCGACAGGCCAGACGAGCAATCAGCCCCAGCATTTT CASSPTGQTSNQPQHF
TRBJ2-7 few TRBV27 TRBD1 TGTGCCAGCAGAATGGGACAGGGTCGGGGTGAGCAGTACTTC CASRMGQGRGEQYF
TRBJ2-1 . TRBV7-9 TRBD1 TGTGCCAGCAGCTTGAGAACAGGGGGCCTTGAGCAGTTCTTC CASSLRTGGLEQFF
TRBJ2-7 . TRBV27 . TGTGCCAGCAGTTTAGCAGGTGATAGATACGAGCAGTACTTC CASSLAGDRYEQYF
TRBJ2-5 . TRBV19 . TGTGCCAGTAGTATAGAGTGGCTGGAGGGCCAAGAGACCCAGTACTTC CASSIEWLEGQETQYF
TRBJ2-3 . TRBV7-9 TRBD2 TGTGCCAGCAGCCAAAGACTAGCGGGGACGACAGATACGCAGTATTTT CASSQRLAGTTDTQYF
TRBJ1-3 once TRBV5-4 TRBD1 TGTGCCAGCATGCCGGGACAGGGTTCCGGAAACACCATATATTTT CASMPGQGSGNTIYF
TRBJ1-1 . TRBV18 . TGTGCCAGCTCATCAGCCGGGAGCAATCCCACTGAAGCTTTCTTT CASSSAGSNPTEAFF
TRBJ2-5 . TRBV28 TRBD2 TGTGCCAGCAGTTTAGCGGGAGCTTTAGGTTTGGCGGAGACCCAGTACTTC CASSLAGALGLAETQYF
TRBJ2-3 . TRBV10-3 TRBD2 TGTGCCATCAGTTGGACTAGCGGTAGCACAGATACGCAGTATTTT CAISWTSGSTDTQYF
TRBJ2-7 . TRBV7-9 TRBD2 TGTGCCAGCAGCTTAACTAGCGGGTTATACGAGCAGTACTTC CASSLTSGLYEQYF
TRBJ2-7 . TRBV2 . TGTGCCTCCAAACTCGAGAGCGAGCAGTACTTC CASKLESEQYF
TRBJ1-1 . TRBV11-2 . TGTGCCAGCAGCTTGGGCGTAATGAACACTGAAGCTTTCTTT CASSLGVMNTEAFF
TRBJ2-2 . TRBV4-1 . TGCGCCAGCAGCCAAGGGACAGTAGTTAACACCGGGGAGCTGTTTTTT CASSQGTVVNTGELFF
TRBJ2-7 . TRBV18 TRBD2 TGTGCCAGCTCACCAAACGGGAGGTCATCCTACGAGCAGTACTTC CASSPNGRSSYEQYF
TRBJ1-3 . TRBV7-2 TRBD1 TGTGCCAGCAGCAAGACAGGGTACCCTGGAAACACCATATATTTT CASSKTGYPGNTIYF
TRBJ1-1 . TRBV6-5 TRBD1 TGTGCCAGCATTAGGACAGGGGGATGGACTGAAGCTTTCTTT CASIRTGGWTEAFF
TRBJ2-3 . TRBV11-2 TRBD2 TGTGCCAGCAGCTCCGGACTAGCGGGAGGCACAGATACGCAGTATTTT CASSSGLAGGTDTQYF
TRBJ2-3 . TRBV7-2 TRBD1 TGTGCCAGCAGCCTACGATTAACAGGGGGTAGCACAGATACGCAGTATTTT CASSLRLTGGSTDTQYF
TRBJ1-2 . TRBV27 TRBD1 TGTGCCAGCAGCCACTCCGGGACAGGGGGCGACTATGGCTACACCTTC CASSHSGTGGDYGYTF
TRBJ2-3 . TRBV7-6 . TGTGCCAGCAGCTTAGAGCTAGCTGCAGATACGCAGTATTTT CASSLELAADTQYF
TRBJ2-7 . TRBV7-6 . TGTGCCAGCAGCTTAGACTCTGCCGGTCCTAGGCGGCAGTACTTC CASSLDSAGPRRQYF